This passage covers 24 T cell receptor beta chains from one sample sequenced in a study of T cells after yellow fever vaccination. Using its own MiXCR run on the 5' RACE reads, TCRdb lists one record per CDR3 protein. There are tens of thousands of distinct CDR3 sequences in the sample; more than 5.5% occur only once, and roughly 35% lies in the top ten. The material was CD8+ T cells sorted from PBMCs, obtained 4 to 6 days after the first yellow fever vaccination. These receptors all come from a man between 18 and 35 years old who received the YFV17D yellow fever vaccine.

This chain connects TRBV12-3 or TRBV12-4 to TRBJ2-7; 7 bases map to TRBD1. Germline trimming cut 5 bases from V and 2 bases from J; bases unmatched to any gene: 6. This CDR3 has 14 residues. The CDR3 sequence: CASSSSDRAYEQYV. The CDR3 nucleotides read TGTGCCAGCAGTAGCTCCGACAGGGCCTACGAGCAGTACGTC.

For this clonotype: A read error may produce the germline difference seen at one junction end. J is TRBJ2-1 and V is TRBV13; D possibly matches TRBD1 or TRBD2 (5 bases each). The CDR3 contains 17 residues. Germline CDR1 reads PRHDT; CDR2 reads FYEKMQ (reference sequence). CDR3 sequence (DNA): TGTACCAGCAGCTTCACGGCCGGGACCGAGTTTAGGTATGAGCAGTTCTTC. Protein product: CTSSFTAGTEFRYEQFF.

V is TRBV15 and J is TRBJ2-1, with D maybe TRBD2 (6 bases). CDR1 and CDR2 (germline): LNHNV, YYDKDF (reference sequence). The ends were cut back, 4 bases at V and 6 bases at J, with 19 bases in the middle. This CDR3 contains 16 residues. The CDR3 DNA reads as TGTGCCACCAGCACTGTAGAAGCGGGCGGGCCCAATGAGCAGTTCTTC. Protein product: CATSTVEAGGPNEQFF.

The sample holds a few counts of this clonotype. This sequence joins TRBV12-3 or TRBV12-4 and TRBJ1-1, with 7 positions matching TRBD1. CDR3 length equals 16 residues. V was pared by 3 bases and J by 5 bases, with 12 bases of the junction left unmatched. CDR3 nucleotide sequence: TGTGCCAGCAGTTTGGAGCCTAGACAGGGAAAAACTGAAGCTTTCTTT. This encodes CASSLEPRQGKTEAFF.

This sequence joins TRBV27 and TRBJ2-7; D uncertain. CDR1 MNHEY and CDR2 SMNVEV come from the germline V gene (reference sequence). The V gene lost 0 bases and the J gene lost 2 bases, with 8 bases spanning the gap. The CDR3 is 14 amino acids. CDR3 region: CASSLSLETYEQYF. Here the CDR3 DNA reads TGTGCCAGCAGTTTATCTCTGGAAACCTACGAGCAGTACTTC.

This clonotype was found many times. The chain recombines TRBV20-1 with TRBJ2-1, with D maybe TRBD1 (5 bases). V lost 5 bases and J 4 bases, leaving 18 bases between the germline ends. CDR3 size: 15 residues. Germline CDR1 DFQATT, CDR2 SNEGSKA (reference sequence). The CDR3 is CSADSLQLGYNEQFF. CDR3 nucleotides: TGCAGTGCTGACAGCTTACAACTGGGTTACAATGAGCAGTTCTTC.

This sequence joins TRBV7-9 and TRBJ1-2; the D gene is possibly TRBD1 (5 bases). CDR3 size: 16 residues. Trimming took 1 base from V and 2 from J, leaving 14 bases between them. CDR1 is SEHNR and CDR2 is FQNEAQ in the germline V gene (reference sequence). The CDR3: CASSLEGYRNNYGYTF. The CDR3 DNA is TGTGCCAGCAGCTTAGAGGGGTACAGGAACAACTATGGCTACACCTTC.

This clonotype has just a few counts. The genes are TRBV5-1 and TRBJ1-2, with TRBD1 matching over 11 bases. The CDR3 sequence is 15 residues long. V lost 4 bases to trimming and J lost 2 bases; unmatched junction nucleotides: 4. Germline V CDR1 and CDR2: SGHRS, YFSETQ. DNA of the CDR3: TGCGCCAGCAGCACCGGACAGGGGGCGAACTATGGCTACACCTTC. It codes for CASSTGQGANYGYTF.

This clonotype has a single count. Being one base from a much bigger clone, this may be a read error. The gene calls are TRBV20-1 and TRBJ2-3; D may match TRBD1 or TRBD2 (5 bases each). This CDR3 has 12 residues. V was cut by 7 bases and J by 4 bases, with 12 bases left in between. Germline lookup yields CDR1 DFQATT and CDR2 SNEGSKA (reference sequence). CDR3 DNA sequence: TGCAGTGTTACGGTGGGGGCAGATACGCAGTATTTT. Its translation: CSVTVGADTQYF.

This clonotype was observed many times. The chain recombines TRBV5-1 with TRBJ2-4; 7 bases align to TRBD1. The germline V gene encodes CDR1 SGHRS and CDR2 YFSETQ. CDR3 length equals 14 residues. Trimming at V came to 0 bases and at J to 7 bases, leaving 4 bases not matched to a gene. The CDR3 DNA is TGCGCCAGCAGCTTGGCACTACAGGGGAACATTCAGTACTTC. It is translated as CASSLALQGNIQYF.

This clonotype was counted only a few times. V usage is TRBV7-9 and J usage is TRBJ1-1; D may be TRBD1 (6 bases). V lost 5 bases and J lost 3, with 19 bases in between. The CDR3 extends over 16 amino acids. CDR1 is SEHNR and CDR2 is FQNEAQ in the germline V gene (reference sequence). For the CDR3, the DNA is TGTGCCAGCAGCGGATATTACAGGGAAGCGGACACTGAAGCTTTCTTT. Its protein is CASSGYYREADTEAFF.

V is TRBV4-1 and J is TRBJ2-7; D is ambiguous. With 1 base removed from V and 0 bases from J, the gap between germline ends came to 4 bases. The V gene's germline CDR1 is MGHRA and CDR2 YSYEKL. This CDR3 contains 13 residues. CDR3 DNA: TGCGCCAGCAGCCAAGGCACCTCCTACGAGCAGTACGTC. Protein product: CASSQGTSYEQYV.

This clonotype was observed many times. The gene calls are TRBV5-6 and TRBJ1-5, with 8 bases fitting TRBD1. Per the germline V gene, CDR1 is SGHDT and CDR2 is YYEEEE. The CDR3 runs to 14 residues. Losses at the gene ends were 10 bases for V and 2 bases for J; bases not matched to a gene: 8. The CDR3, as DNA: TGTGCCTCCGCACAGGGGGGAGGCAATCAGCCCCAGCATTTT. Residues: CASAQGGGNQPQHF.

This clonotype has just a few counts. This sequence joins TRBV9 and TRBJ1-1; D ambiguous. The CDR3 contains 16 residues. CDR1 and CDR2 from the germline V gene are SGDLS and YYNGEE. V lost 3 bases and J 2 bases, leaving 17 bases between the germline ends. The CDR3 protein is CASSESLSGLNTEAFF. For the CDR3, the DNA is TGTGCCAGCAGCGAATCTTTGTCAGGTCTTAACACTGAAGCTTTCTTT.

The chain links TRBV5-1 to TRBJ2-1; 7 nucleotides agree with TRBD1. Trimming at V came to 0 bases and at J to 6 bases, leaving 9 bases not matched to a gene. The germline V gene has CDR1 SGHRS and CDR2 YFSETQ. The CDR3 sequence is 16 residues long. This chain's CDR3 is CASSLVKTGLGNEQFF. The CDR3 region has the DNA TGCGCCAGCAGCTTGGTTAAGACAGGGCTGGGCAATGAGCAGTTCTTC.

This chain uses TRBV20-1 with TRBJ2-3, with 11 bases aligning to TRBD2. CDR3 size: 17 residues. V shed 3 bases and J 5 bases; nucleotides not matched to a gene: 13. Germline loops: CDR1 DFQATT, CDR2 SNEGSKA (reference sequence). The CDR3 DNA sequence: TGCAGTGCTAGCTCTACTAGCGGGGGACTTGCACGAGATACGCAGTATTTT. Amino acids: CSASSTSGGLARDTQYF.

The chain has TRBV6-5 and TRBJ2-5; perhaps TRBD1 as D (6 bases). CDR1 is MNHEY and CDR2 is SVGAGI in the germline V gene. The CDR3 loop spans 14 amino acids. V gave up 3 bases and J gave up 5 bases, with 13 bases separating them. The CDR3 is CASSYLRGEETQYF. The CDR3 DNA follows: TGTGCCAGCAGTTATCTCAGGGGTGAGGAGACCCAGTACTTC.

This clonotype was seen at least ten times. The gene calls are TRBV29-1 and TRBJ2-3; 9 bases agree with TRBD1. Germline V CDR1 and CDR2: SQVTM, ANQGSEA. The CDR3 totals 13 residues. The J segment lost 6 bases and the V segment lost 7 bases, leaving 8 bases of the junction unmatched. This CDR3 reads CSAGDRAADTQYF. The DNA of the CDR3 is TGCAGCGCCGGGGACAGGGCTGCCGATACGCAGTATTTT.

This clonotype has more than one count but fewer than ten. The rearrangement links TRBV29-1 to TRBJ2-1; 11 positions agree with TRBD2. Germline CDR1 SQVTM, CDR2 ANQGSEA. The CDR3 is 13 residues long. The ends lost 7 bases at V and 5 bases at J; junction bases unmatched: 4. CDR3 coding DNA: TGCAGCGCAGGGACTAGCGGTGACAATGAGCAGTTCTTC. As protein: CSAGTSGDNEQFF.

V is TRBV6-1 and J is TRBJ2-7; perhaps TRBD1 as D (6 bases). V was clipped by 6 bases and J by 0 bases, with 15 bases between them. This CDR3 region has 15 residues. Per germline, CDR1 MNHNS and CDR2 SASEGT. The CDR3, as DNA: TGTGCCAGCAGACCCAGGGGTTTTAGCTCCTACGAGCAGTACGTC. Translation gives CASRPRGFSSYEQYV.

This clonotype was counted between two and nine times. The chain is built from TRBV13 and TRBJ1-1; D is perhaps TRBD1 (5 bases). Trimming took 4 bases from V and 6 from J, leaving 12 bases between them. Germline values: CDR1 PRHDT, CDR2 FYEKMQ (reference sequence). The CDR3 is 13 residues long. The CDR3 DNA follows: TGTGCCAGCAGCTACCAGGGCCGGCCTGAAGCTTTCTTT. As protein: CASSYQGRPEAFF.

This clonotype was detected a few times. The CDR3 is CASGLVLGVSNTGELFF. For the CDR3, the DNA is TGTGCTAGTGGTTTGGTACTAGGGGTTTCGAACACCGGGGAGCTGTTTTTT. V usage is TRBV12-5 and J usage is TRBJ2-2, with D tentatively TRBD1 or TRBD2 (5 bases each). This CDR3 contains 17 residues. The germline V gene encodes CDR1 LGHNT and CDR2 FRNRAP. V was pared by 0 bases and J by 0 bases, with 11 bases between. Using reference TRBV12-5 and TRBJ2-2 for the parts outside the CDR3, the full variable domain is DARVTQTPRHKVTEMGQEVTMRCQPILGHNTVFWYRQTMMQGLELLAYFRNRAPLDDSGMPKDRFSAEMPDATLATLKIQPSEPRDSAVYFCASGLVLGVSNTGELFFGEGSRLTVL.

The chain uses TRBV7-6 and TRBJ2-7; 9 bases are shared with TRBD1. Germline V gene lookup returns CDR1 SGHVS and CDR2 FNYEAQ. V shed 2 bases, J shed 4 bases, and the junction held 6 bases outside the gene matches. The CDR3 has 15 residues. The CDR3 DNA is TGTGCCAGCAGCTTAACCGCGGGACAGGGTTACGAGCAGTACTTC. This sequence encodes CASSLTAGQGYEQYF.

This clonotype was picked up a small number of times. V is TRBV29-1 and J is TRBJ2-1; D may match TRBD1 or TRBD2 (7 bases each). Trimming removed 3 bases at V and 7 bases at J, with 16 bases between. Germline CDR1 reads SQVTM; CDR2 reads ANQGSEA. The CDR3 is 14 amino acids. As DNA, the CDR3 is TGCAGCGTTGACCAGGGGGGGAAGTTGAATGAGCAGTTCTTC. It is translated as CSVDQGGKLNEQFF.